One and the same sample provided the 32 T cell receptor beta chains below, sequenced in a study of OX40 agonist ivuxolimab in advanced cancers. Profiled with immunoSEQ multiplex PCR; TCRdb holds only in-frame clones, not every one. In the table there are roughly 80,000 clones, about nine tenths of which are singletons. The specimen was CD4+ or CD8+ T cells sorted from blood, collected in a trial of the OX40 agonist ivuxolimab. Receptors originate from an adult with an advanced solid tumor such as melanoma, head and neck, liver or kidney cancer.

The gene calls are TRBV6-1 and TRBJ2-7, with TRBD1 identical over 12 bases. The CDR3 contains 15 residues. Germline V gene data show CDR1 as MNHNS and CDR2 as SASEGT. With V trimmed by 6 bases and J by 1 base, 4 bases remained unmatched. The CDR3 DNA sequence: TGTGCCAGCAGCCCGGGACAGGGGGCGTCCTACGAGCAGTACGTC. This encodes CASSPGQGASYEQYV.

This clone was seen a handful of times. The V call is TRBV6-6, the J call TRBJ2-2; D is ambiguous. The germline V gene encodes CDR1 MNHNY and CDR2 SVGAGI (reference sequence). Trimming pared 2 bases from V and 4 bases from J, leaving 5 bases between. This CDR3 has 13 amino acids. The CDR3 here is CASSYVSTGELFF. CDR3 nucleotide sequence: TGTGCCAGCAGTTACGTAAGCACCGGGGAGCTGTTTTTT.

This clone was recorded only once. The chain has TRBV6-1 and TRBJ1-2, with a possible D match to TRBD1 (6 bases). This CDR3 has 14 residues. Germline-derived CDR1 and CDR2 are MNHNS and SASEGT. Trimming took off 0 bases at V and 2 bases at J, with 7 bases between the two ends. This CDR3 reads CASSEAGGNYGYTF. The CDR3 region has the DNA TGTGCCAGCAGTGAAGCGGGGGGCAACTATGGCTACACCTTC.

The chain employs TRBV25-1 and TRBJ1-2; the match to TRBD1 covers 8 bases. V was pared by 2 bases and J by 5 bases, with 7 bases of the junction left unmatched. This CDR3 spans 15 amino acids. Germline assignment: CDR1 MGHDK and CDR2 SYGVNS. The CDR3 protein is CASSEGQGYGYGYTF. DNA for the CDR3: TGTGCCAGCAGTGAAGGACAGGGTTATGGGTATGGCTACACCTTC.

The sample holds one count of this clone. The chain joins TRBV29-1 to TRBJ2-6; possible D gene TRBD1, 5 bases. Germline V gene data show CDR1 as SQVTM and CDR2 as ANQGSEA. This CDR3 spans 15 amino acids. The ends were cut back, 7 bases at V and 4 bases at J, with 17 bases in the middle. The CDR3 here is CSAGRRVNGANVLTF. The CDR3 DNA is TGCAGCGCAGGCCGCAGGGTGAACGGGGCCAACGTCCTGACTTTC.

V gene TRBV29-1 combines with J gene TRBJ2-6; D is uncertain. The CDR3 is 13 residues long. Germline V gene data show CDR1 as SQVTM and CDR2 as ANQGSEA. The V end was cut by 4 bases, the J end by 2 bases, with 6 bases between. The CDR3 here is CSVVTAGANVLTF. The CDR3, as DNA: TGCAGCGTTGTGACTGCTGGGGCCAACGTCCTGACTTTC.

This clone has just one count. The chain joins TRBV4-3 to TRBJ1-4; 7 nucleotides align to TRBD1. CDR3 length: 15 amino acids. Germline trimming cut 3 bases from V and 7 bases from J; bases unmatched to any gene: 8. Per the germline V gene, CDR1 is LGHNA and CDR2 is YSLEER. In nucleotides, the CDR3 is TGCGCCAGCAGCCATATTACAGGGGAATCTGAAAAACTGTTTTTT. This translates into CASSHITGESEKLFF.

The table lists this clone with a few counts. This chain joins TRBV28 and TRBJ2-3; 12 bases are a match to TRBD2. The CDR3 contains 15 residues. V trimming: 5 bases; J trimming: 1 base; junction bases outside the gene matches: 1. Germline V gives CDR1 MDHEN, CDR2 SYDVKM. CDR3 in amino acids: CASSLAGGGTDTQYF. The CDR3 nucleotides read TGTGCCAGCAGTCTAGCGGGGGGGGGCACAGATACGCAGTATTTT.

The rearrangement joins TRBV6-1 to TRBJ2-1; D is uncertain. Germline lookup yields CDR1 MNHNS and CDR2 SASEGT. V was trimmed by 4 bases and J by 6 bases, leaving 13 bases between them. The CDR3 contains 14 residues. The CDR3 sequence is CASSARIVGNEQFF. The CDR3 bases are TGTGCCAGCAGTGCAAGGATCGTAGGCAATGAGCAGTTCTTC.

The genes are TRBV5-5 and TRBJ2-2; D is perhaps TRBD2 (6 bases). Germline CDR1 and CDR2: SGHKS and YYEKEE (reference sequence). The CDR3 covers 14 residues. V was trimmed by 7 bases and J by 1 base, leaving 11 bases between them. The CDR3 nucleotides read TGTGCCAGCCGGTGGGGGGAGAACACCGGGGAGCTGTTTTTT. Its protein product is CASRWGENTGELFF.

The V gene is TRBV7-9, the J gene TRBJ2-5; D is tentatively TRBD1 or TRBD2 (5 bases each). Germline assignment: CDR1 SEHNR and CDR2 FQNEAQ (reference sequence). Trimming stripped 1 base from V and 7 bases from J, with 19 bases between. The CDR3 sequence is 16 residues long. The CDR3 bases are TGTGCCAGCAGCTTAGAGCGGTGGGACCTTAGTGGGACCCAGTACTTC. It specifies CASSLERWDLSGTQYF.

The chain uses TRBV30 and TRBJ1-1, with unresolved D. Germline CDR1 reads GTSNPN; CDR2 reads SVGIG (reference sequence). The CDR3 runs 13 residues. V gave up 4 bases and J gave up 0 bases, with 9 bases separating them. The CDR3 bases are TGTGCCTGGATGGTCAGATTGAACACTGAAGCTTTCTTT. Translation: CAWMVRLNTEAFF.

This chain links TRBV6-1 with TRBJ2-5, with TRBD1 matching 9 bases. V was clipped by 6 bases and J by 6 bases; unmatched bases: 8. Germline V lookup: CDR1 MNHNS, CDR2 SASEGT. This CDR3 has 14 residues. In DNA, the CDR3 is TGTGCCAGCAGCACAGGGGGCAACGTAAAGACCCAGTACTTC. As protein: CASSTGGNVKTQYF.

CDR3: CASSLDLPGVGGELFF. The CDR3 DNA reads TGTGCCAGCAGCTTAGATCTTCCCGGGGTCGGCGGGGAGCTGTTTTTT. The chain uses TRBV11-2 and TRBJ2-2; a weak D match, TRBD2 (5 bases). Trimming stripped 0 bases from V and 7 bases from J, with 15 bases between. There are 16 residues in the CDR3. Germline CDR1 SGHAT, CDR2 FQNNGV.

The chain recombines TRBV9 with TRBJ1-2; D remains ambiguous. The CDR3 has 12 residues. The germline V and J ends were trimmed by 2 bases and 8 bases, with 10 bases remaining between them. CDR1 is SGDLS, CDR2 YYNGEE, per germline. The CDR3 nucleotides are TGTGCCAGCAGCGTTGGGAGGAGCGGCTACACCTTC. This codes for CASSVGRSGYTF. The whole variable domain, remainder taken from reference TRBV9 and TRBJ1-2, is DSGVTQTPKHLITATGQRVTLRCSPRSGDLSVYWYQQSLDQGLQFLIQYYNGEERAKGNILERFSAQQFPDLHSELNLSSLELGDSALYFCASSVGRSGYTFGSGTRLTVV.

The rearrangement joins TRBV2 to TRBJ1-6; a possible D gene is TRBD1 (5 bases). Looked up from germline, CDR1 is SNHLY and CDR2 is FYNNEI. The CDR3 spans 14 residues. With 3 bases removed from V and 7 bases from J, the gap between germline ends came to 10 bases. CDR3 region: CASSEAGRNSPLHF. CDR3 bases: TGTGCCAGCAGTGAGGCGGGACGCAATTCACCCCTCCACTTT.

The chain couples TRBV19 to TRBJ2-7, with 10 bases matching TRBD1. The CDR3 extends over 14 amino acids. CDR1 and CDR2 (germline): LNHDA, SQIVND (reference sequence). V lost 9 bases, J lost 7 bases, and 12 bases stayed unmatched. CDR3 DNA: TGTGCCAGCCGTCCCGGGACAGGGGCACGGGAGCAGTACTTC. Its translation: CASRPGTGAREQYF.

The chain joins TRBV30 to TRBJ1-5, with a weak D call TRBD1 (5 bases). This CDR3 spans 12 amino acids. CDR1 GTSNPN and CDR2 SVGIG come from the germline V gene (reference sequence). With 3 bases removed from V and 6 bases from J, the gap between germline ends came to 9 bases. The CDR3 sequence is CAWRGTGQPQHF. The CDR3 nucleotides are TGTGCCTGGAGAGGTACAGGTCAGCCCCAGCATTTT.

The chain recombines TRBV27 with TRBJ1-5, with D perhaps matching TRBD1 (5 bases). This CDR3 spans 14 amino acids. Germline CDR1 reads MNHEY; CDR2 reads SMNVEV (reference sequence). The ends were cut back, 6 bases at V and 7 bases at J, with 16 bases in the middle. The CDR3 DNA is TGTGCCAGCAGACCCGCAGGGCTGGCACAGCCCCAGCATTTT. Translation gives CASRPAGLAQPQHF.

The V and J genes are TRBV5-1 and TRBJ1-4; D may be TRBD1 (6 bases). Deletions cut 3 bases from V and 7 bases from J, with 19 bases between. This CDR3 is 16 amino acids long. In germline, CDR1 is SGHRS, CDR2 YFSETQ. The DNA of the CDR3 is TGCGCCAGCAGCTACGGGACATCGGGTGGCGGTGAAAAACTGTTTTTT. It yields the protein CASSYGTSGGGEKLFF.

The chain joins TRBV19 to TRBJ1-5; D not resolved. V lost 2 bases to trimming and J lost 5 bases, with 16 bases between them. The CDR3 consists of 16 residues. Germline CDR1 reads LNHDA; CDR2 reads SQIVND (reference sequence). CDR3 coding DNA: TGTGCCAGTAGTATAATGGGCGCGTCCCGGGATCAGCCCCAGCATTTT. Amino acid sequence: CASSIMGASRDQPQHF.

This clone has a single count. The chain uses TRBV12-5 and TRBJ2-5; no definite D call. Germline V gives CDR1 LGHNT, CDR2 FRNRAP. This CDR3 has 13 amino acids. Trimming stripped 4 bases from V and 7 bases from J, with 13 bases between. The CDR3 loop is CASGSGVLATQYF. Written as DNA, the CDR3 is TGTGCTAGTGGTTCTGGGGTCTTGGCGACCCAGTACTTC.

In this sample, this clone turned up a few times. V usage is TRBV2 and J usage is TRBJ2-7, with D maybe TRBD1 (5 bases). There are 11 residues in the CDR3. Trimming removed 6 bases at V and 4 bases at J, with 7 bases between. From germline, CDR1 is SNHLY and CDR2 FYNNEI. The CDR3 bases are TGTGCCAGCAGCGACAGTTACGAGCAGTACGTC. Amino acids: CASSDSYEQYV.

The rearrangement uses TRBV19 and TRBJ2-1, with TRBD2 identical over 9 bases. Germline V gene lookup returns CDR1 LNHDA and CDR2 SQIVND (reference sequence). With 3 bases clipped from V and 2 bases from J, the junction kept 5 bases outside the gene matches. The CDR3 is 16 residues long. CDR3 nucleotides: TGTGCCAGTAGTATTAGCAGCGGGAGGACCTACAATGAGCAGTTCTTC. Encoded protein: CASSISSGRTYNEQFF. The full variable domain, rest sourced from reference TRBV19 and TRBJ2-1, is DGGITQSPKYLFRKEGQNVTLSCEQNLNHDAMYWYRQDPGQGLRLIYYSQIVNDFQKGDIAEGYSVSREKKESFPLTVTSAQKNPTAFYLCASSISSGRTYNEQFFGPGTRLTVL.

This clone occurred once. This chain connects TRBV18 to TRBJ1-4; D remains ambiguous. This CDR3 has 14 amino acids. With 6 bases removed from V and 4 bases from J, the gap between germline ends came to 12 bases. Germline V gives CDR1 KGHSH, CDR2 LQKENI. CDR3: CASSQAISNEKLFF. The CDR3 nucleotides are TGTGCCAGCTCCCAGGCCATAAGTAATGAAAAACTGTTTTTT. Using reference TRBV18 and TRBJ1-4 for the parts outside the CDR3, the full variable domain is NAGVMQNPRHLVRRRGQEARLRCSPMKGHSHVYWYRQLPEEGLKFMVYLQKENIIDESGMPKERFSAEFPKEGPSILRIQQVVRGDSAAYFCASSQAISNEKLFFGSGTQLSVL.

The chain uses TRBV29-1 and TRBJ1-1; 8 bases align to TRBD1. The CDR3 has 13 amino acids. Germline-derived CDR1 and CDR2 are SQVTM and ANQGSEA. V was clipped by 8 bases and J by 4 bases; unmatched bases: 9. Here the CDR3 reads CSSRTGIGTEAFF. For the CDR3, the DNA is TGCAGCTCCCGGACAGGGATCGGCACTGAAGCTTTCTTT.

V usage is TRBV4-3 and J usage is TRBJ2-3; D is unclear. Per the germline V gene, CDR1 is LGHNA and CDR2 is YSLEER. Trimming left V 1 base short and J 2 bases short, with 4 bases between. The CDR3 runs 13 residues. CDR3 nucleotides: TGCGCCAGCAGCCAAGTCCCCACAGATACGCAGTATTTT. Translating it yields CASSQVPTDTQYF.

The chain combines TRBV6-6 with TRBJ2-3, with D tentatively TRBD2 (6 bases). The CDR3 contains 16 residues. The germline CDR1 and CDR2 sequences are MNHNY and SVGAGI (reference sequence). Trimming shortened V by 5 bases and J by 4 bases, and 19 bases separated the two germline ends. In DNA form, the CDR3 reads TGTGCCAGCAGTCGGGGACTCCCGCAGGGCGCAGATACGCAGTATTTT. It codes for CASSRGLPQGADTQYF.

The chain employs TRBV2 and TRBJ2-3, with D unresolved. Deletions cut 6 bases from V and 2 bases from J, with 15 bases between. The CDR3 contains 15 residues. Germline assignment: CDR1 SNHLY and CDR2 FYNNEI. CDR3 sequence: CASRFLGYLTDTQYF. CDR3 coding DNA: TGTGCCAGCAGATTCTTGGGGTACCTCACAGATACGCAGTATTTT.

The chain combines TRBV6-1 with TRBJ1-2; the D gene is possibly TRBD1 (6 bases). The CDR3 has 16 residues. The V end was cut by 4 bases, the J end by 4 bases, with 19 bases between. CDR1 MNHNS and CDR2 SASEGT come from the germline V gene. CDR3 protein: CASSGLGGGIVYGYTF. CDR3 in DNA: TGTGCCAGCAGTGGCTTGGGAGGGGGAATAGTCTATGGCTACACCTTC.

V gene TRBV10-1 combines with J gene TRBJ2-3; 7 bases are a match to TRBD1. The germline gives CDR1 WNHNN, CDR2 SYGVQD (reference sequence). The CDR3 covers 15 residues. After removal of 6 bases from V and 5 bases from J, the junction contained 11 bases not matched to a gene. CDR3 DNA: TGCGCCAGCAGGGAAAGACAGGGCCAAGGAGATACGCAGTATTTT. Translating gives CASRERQGQGDTQYF.

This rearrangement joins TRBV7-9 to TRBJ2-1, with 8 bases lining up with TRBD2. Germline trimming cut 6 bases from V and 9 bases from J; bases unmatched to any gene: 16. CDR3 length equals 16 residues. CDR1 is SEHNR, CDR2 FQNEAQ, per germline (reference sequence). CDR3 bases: TGTGCCAGCAGGCCCACACTTGGACTAGCAATCAGTGAGCAGTTCTTC. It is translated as CASRPTLGLAISEQFF.